Listed below are T cell receptor beta chains from one sample, sequenced in a study of T cell changes during pregnancy in multiple sclerosis. Data came from immunoSEQ multiplex PCR; TCRdb stores just in-frame clones and leaves some out. The sample gives approximately 90,000 clones, 90% to 95% of which show up once; 0.7% to 0.95% is in the top ten. The sample was peripheral blood, taken in the third trimester of pregnancy. Receptors were obtained from a female donor with multiple sclerosis, enrolled in a pregnancy study. CDR3s include the opening cysteine and the closing phenylalanine or tryptophan. The order of the fields is clone size, V gene, D gene, J gene, CDR3 protein, CDR3 DNA. D genes are given only for firm matches. Clone size is given for some rows only: seen once, a few or many times, or a class if the clone is expanded.

.	TRBV5-1	.	TRBJ2-5	CASSGAGAPQETQYF	TGCGCCAGCAGCGGCGCTGGGGCCCCCCAAGAGACCCAGTACTTC
.	TRBV7-9	.	TRBJ1-3	CASSLSTGTGNTIYF	TGTGCCAGCAGCCTATCGACAGGTACTGGAAACACCATATATTTT
.	TRBV6-5	.	TRBJ1-5	CASSLEDGDDQPQHF	TGTGCCAGCAGCCTCGAGGACGGGGATGATCAGCCCCAGCATTTT
.	TRBV14	TRBD2	TRBJ2-1	CASSQDRAGDFYNEQFF	TGTGCCAGCAGCCAAGATCGGGCGGGAGATTTCTACAATGAGCAGTTCTTC
once	TRBV5-1	.	TRBJ1-2	CASSLGEVGYGYTF	TGCGCCAGCAGCTTGGGAGAGGTGGGCTATGGCTACACCTTC
.	TRBV6-4	TRBD2	TRBJ2-4	CAILSGVGAKNIQYF	TGTGCCATCCTGAGCGGGGTGGGAGCCAAAAACATTCAGTACTTC
.	TRBV7-2	.	TRBJ2-1	CASSFSRTNEQFF	TGTGCCAGCAGCTTCTCTAGAACCAATGAGCAGTTCTTC
.	TRBV5-4	TRBD2	TRBJ2-3	CASTTSGARTDTQYF	TGTGCCAGCACAACTAGCGGTGCACGCACAGATACGCAGTATTTT
once	TRBV19	.	TRBJ1-5	CASTQNPPGQPQHF	TGTGCCAGTACCCAGAACCCACCGGGTCAGCCCCAGCATTTT
once	TRBV28	TRBD2	TRBJ2-7	CASSPGTSVSYEQYF	TGTGCCAGCAGCCCCGGGACTAGCGTTTCCTACGAGCAGTACTTC